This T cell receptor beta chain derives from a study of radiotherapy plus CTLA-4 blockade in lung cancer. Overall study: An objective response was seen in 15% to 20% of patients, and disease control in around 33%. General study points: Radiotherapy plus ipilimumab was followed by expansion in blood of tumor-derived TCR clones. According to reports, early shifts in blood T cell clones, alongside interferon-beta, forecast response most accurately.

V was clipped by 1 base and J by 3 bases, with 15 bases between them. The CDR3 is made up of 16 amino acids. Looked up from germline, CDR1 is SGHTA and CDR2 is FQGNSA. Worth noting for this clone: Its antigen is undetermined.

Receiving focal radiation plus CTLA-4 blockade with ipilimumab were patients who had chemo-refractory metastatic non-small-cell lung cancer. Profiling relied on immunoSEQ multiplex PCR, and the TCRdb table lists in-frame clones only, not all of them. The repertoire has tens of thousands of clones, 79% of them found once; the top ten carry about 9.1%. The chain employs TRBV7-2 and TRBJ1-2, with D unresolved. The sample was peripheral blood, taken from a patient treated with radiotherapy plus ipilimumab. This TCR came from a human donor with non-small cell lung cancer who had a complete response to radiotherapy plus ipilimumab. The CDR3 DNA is TGTGCCAGCAGCTTAGTTAAGGCCAATGCTTACTATGGCTACACCTTC. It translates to CASSLVKANAYYGYTF.